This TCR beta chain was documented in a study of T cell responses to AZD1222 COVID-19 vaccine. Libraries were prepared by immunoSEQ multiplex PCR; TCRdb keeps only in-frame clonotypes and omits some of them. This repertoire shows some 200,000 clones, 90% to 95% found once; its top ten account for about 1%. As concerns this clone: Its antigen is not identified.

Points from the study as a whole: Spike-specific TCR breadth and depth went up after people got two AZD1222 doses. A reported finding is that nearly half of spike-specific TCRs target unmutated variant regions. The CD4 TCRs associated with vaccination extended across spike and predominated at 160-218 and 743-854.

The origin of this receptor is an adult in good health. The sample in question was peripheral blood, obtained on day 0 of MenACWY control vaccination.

CDR3 loop: CASSQVRSRNYGYTF. DNA for the CDR3: TGCGCCAGCAGCCAAGTTAGGTCGAGAAACTATGGCTACACCTTC. The genes are TRBV4-3 and TRBJ1-2; no clear D gene. Trimming pared 1 base from V and 2 bases from J, leaving 11 bases between. CDR3 length equals 15 residues. Germline V lookup: CDR1 LGHNA, CDR2 YSLEER.